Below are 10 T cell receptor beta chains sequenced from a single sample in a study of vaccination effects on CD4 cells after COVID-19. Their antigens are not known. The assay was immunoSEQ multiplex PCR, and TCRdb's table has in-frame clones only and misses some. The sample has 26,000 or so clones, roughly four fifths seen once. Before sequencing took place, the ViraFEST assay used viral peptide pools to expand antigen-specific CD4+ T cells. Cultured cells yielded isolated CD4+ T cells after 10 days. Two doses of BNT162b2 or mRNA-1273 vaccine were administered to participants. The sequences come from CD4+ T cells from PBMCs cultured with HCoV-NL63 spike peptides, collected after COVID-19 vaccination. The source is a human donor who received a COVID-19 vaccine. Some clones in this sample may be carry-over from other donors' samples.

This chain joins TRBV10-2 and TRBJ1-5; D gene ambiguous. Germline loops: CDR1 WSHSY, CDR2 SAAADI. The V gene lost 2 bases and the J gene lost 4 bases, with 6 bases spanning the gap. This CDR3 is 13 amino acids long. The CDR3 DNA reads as TGCGCCAGCAGTGAGGGGGAAAATCAGCCCCAGCATTTT. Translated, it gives CASSEGENQPQHF.

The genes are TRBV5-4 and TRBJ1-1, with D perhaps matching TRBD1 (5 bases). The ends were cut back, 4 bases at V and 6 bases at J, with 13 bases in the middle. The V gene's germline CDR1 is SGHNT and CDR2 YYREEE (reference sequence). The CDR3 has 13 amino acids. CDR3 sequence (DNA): TGTGCCAGCAGCCTGGGGGGGAGCGCTGAAGCTTTCTTT. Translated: CASSLGGSAEAFF. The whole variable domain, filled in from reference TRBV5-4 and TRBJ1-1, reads ETGVTQSPTHLIKTRGQQVTLRCSSQSGHNTVSWYQQALGQGPQFIFQYYREEENGRGNFPPRFSGLQFPNYSSELNVNALELDDSALYLCASSLGGSAEAFFGQGTRLTVV.

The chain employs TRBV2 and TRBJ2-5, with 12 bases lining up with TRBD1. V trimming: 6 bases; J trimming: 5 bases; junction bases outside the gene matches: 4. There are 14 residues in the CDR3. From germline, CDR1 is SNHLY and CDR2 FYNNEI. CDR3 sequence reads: CASRGDRGHETQYF. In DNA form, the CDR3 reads TGTGCCAGCAGGGGGGACAGGGGGCACGAGACCCAGTACTTC.

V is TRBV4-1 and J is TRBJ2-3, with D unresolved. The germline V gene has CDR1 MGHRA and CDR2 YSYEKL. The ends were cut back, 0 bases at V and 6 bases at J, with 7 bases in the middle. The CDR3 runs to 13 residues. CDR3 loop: CASSQDQRDTQYF. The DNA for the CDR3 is TGCGCCAGCAGCCAAGATCAACGGGATACGCAGTATTTT.

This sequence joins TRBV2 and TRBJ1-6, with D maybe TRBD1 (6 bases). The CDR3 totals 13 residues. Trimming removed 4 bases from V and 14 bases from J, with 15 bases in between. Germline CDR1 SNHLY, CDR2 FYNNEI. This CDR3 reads CASSAGTQRTLHF. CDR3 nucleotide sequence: TGTGCCAGCAGTGCCGGGACACAAAGGACCCTCCACTTT.

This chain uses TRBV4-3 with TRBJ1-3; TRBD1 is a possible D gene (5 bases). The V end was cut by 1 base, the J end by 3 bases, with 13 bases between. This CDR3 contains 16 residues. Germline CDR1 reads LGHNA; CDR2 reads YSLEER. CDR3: CASSQAKVQGGNTIYF. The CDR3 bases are TGCGCCAGCAGCCAAGCGAAGGTGCAGGGTGGAAACACCATATATTTT.

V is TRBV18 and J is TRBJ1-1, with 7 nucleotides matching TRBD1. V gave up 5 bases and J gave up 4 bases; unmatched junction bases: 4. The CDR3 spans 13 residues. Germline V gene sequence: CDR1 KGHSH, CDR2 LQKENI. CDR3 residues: CASSTQGRTEAFF. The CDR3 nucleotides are TGTGCCAGCTCAACACAGGGGCGCACTGAAGCTTTCTTT.

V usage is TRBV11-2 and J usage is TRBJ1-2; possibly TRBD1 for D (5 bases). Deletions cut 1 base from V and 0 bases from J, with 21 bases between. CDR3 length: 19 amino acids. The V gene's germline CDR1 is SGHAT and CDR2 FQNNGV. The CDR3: CASSLVPQGRYGTNYGYTF. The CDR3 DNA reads TGTGCCAGCAGCTTAGTCCCCCAGGGTCGTTATGGAACTAACTATGGCTACACCTTC.

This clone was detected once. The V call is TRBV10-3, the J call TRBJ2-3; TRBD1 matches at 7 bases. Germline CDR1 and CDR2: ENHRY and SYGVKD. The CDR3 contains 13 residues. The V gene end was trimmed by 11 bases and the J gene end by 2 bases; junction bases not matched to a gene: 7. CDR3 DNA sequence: TGTGCCCTGAGCAGGGGGTCCACAGATACGCAGTATTTT. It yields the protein CALSRGSTDTQYF.

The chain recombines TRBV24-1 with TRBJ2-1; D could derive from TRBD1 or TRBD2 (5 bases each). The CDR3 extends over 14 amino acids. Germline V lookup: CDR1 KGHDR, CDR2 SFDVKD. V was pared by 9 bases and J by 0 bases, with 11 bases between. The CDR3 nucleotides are TGTGCCACCGGGACGGTCAGCTCCTACAATGAGCAGTTCTTC. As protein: CATGTVSSYNEQFF.